This T cell receptor (beta chain) was sequenced for a study of T cells expressing NK-cell markers. In the study overall: The authors derived TCR beta repertoires from sorted CD3+CD56+NKG2C+, CD3+CD56+NKG2C- and CD3+CD56-NKG2C+ T cells. Within the sequenced cohort of eight donors, seven exhibited HCMV seropositivity and one was seronegative. The study, taken as a whole, reports: Similarly, these clonotypes led the CD3+CD56-NKG2C+ fraction as well in several donors. Dominant NKG2C+ clonotypes accounted for roughly 1.0-7.0% of CD8+ T cells in about six donors.

A word on this clonotype: Its target is not known.

The germline gives CDR1 MGHRA, CDR2 YSYEKL. The CDR3 has 16 amino acids. Following a re-call of the 5' RACE reads, TCRdb has one entry per CDR3 protein and lacks DNA. The table for this sample gives about 370,000 distinct CDR3 sequences. The material sequenced was blood T cells: a sorted CD56 or NKG2C T cell subset, CD4+ or CD8+ T cells, or bulk PBMC T cells (not recorded which). The receptor was derived from a woman between 50 and 59 years old in good health. The chain links TRBV4-1 to TRBJ2-1. CDR3 in amino acids: CASSQAGPSSYNEQFF.